These 16 T cell receptor beta chains were all obtained from the same sample, sequenced in a study of PD-1 blockade in classical Hodgkin lymphoma. Time point of the sample: cycle 4 day 1 (C4D1), after about 6 weeks of nivolumab. Each patient's relapse followed autologous stem cell transplantation, and brentuximab vedotin exposure varied. This table comes from immunoSEQ multiplex PCR, and its TCRdb copy is limited to in-frame clones, with some not included. The sample holds approximately 110,000 clones; approximately 89% are singletons and the top ten take around a fifth. This specimen was peripheral blood mononuclear cells (PBMCs), taken before the fourth cycle of nivolumab. These receptors originate from a human donor with classical Hodgkin lymphoma.

This chain connects TRBV27 to TRBJ2-7; 12 nucleotides agree with TRBD2. The CDR3 consists of 18 residues. The germline gives CDR1 MNHEY, CDR2 SMNVEV (reference sequence). V dropped 0 bases and J dropped 0; count of bases not matched to a gene: 6. As DNA, the CDR3 is TGTGCCAGCAGTTTATCGTGGACTAGCGGGACCCTCTCCTACGAGCAGTACTTC. This gives the protein CASSLSWTSGTLSYEQYF.

The J gene is TRBJ2-3, the V gene TRBV10-3; no firm D call. The germline V and J ends were trimmed by 3 bases and 3 bases, with 10 bases remaining between them. Per germline, CDR1 ENHRY and CDR2 SYGVKD. The CDR3 is made up of 14 amino acids. DNA of the CDR3: TGTGCCATCAGTGACGGTCTGGCGACAGATACGCAGTATTTT. Residues: CAISDGLATDTQYF.

V usage is TRBV28 and J usage is TRBJ1-5, with D perhaps matching TRBD1 (6 bases). Trimming took off 3 bases at V and 3 bases at J, with 12 bases between the two ends. This CDR3 contains 15 residues. Germline V gene data show CDR1 as MDHEN and CDR2 as SYDVKM. The DNA for the CDR3 is TGTGCCAGCAGTTTCAGAGGGGGGTTCAATCAGCCCCAGCATTTT. Translating it yields CASSFRGGFNQPQHF. Supplemented by reference TRBV28 and TRBJ1-5, the full variable domain reads DVKVTQSSRYLVKRTGEKVFLECVQDMDHENMFWYRQDPGLGLRLIYFSYDVKMKEKGDIPEGYSVSREKKERFSLILESASTNQTSMYLCASSFRGGFNQPQHFGDGTRLSIL.

The genes are TRBV19 and TRBJ2-3, with D perhaps matching TRBD2 (6 bases). Trimming left V 8 bases short and J 3 bases short, with 24 bases between. This CDR3 has 17 residues. Germline V gives CDR1 LNHDA, CDR2 SQIVND (reference sequence). CDR3 amino acids: CASQLSPAGTGTDTQYF. The CDR3 nucleotides are TGTGCCAGTCAACTCAGCCCGGCGGGGACGGGGACAGATACGCAGTATTTT.

This sequence joins TRBV10-3 and TRBJ1-2; D gene unclear. Between the trimmed V and J ends, which lost 3 bases and 7 bases, there was a span of 9 bases. Germline assignment: CDR1 ENHRY and CDR2 SYGVKD. The CDR3 is made up of 12 amino acids. CDR3 protein: CAISEPAGGYTF. The CDR3 DNA follows: TGTGCCATCAGTGAACCGGCCGGTGGCTACACCTTC.

V and J are TRBV5-1 and TRBJ1-5; the D is unclear. Trimming took 4 bases from V and 7 from J, leaving 12 bases between them. Germline loops: CDR1 SGHRS, CDR2 YFSETQ. CDR3 size: 13 residues. This CDR3 is CASSPDIGQPQHF. The CDR3 DNA follows: TGCGCCAGCAGCCCGGATATTGGCCAGCCCCAGCATTTT.

The chain couples TRBV5-6 to TRBJ2-1; 12 positions match TRBD1. V dropped 0 bases and J dropped 9; count of bases not matched to a gene: 7. Per the germline V gene, CDR1 is SGHDT and CDR2 is YYEEEE. CDR3 length: 16 residues. The CDR3 spells CASSLGDRGRGTEQFF. CDR3 DNA: TGTGCCAGCAGCTTGGGGGACAGGGGGCGAGGCACTGAGCAGTTCTTC.

The chain has TRBV15 and TRBJ1-2; D might be TRBD1 (5 bases). This CDR3 has 15 residues. V was shortened by 2 bases and J by 2 bases, with 12 bases between the two germline ends. The V gene's germline CDR1 is LNHNV and CDR2 YYDKDF (reference sequence). CDR3 DNA: TGTGCCACCAGCAGATCCCTGGCAGGGAACTATGGCTACACCTTC. Translation: CATSRSLAGNYGYTF.

DNA for the CDR3: TGTGCCAGCAGCTTAGTAACTAGCGGGAGGGGGGAGACCCAGTACTTC. Encoded protein: CASSLVTSGRGETQYF. This rearrangement joins TRBV7-8 to TRBJ2-5; 13 bases line up with TRBD2. V dropped 1 base and J dropped 5; count of bases not matched to a gene: 4. From germline, CDR1 is SGHVS and CDR2 FQNEAQ. CDR3 length: 16 amino acids.

The DNA of the CDR3 is TGCGCCAGCAGCGGAGGTGGGGAGACCCAGTACTTC. Translation gives CASSGGGETQYF. The chain has TRBV5-1 and TRBJ2-5; weak D call: TRBD2 (5 bases). V was cut by 4 bases and J by 5 bases, with 9 bases left in between. Germline CDR1 and CDR2: SGHRS and YFSETQ. The CDR3 loop spans 12 amino acids.

V is TRBV19 and J is TRBJ1-1, with D maybe TRBD1 (6 bases). This CDR3 has 13 amino acids. V lost 8 bases to trimming and J lost 0 bases, with 10 bases between them. Germline CDR1 LNHDA, CDR2 SQIVND (reference sequence). For the CDR3, the DNA is TGTGCCAGTGGCTGGACAGTGAACACTGAAGCTTTCTTT. It yields the protein CASGWTVNTEAFF.

The CDR3 DNA is TGTGCCAGCAGTGACTCTGACTCCGGAGCCAATGAGCAGTTCTTC. The encoded protein is CASSDSDSGANEQFF. The J gene is TRBJ2-1, the V gene TRBV6-4; D gene uncertain. Deletions cut 0 bases from V and 6 bases from J, with 12 bases between. The germline gives CDR1 MRHNA, CDR2 SNTAGT. The CDR3 is 15 residues long.

J is TRBJ2-1 and V is TRBV11-3, with a tentative D call TRBD1 (6 bases). V lost 4 bases and J 6 bases, leaving 22 bases between the germline ends. The CDR3 consists of 17 residues. Germline V CDR1 and CDR2: SGHNT, YENEEA. As DNA, the CDR3 is TGTGCCAGCAGCTCCTCCTATTTTCAGGGGAGTCCCAATGAGCAGTTCTTC. Protein sequence: CASSSSYFQGSPNEQFF.

The count of this clone is one. This sequence joins TRBV14 and TRBJ1-3; possible D gene TRBD1, 6 bases. Germline V gives CDR1 SGHDN, CDR2 FVKESK. The ends were cut back, 3 bases at V and 4 bases at J, with 16 bases in the middle. This CDR3 spans 16 amino acids. CDR3 in DNA: TGTGCCAGCAGCCATTTACAGGGCCGGGAAGGAAACACCATATATTTT. It yields the protein CASSHLQGREGNTIYF.

CDR3 sequence (DNA): TGCAGCGTTGATGACAGATCCTACGAGCAGTACTTC. It codes for CSVDDRSYEQYF. The V and J genes are TRBV29-1 and TRBJ2-7, with D possibly matching TRBD1 (5 bases). This CDR3 comprises 12 residues. Trimming stripped 3 bases from V and 1 base from J, with 7 bases between. Looked up from germline, CDR1 is SQVTM and CDR2 is ANQGSEA.

This clone was picked up one time. The genes are TRBV7-8 and TRBJ1-1; weak D call: TRBD1 (5 bases). The germline V gene has CDR1 SGHVS and CDR2 FQNEAQ. The CDR3 is 14 residues long. With 5 bases removed from V and 5 bases from J, the gap between germline ends came to 15 bases. In DNA form, the CDR3 reads TGTGCCAGCAGCGGGAAAAGGGGAGGGACTGAAGCTTTCTTT. Translation gives CASSGKRGGTEAFF.